Listed below are T cell receptor beta chains from one sample, sequenced in a study of blood T cell repertoires in COVID-19. TCRdb keeps only in-frame clones here, not all; method: immunoSEQ multiplex PCR. The sample has more than 95,000 clones, 90% to 95% seen once. The sample taken for sequencing was peripheral blood. The receptor source for this set is a human donor in a cohort sampled during active COVID-19. CDR3s include the opening cysteine and the closing phenylalanine or tryptophan. Each record gives: D gene, V gene, J gene, clone size, CDR3 DNA, CDR3 protein. D genes are given only for firm matches. Clone size is given for some rows only: seen once, a few or many times, or a class if the clone is expanded.

>NA|TRBV28|TRBJ1-1|NA
TGTGCCAGCACGTTTGGAGTCTCGACTGAAGCTTTCTTT
CASTFGVSTEAFF
>NA|TRBV5-1|TRBJ1-6|few
TGCGCCAGCAGCTTCCAGGGGTCTAACTATAATTCACCCCTCCACTTT
CASSFQGSNYNSPLHF
>NA|TRBV14|TRBJ1-2|NA
TGTGCCAGCAGCCAAGATTTTTGGGGGACTACTAACTATGACTACACCTTC
CASSQDFWGTTNYDYTF
>NA|TRBV6-5|TRBJ2-7|NA
TGTGCCAGCGGCCAACAGGGTAACGAGCAGTACTTC
CASGQQGNEQYF
>TRBD1|TRBV6-5|TRBJ2-2|NA
TGTGCCAGTAACAGGGGGCAGACGAACACCGGGGAGCTGTTTTTT
CASNRGQTNTGELFF
>TRBD1|TRBV6-2/TRBV6-3|TRBJ2-2|once
TGTGCCAGCAGTCCATTTCCCGGGGACAGGGGGCCCGGGGAGCTGTTTTTT
CASSPFPGDRGPGELFF
>NA|TRBV5-6|TRBJ1-1|NA
TGTGCCAGCAGCTTGTTACGGGGTGTAATGAACACTGAAGCTTTCTTT
CASSLLRGVMNTEAFF
>NA|TRBV27|TRBJ2-7|once
TGTGCCAGCAGTTTCGCGGGGAGGGAGCAGTACTTC
CASSFAGREQYF
>NA|TRBV13|TRBJ1-2|NA
TGTGCCAGCAGCTCCCCTACAGGGACGGGTGGCTACACCTTC
CASSSPTGTGGYTF
>NA|TRBV6-5|TRBJ1-2|NA
TGTGCCAGCAGGCGGGCGGGCCGAGTATATGGCTACACCTTC
CASRRAGRVYGYTF